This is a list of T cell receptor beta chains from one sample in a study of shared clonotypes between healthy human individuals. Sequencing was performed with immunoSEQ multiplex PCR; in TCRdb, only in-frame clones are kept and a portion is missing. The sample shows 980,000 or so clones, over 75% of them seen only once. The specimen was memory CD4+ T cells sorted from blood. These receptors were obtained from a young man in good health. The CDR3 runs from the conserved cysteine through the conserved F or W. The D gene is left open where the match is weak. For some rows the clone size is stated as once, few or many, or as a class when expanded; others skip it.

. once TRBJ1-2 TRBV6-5 CASSYLTKGVGYGYTF TGTGCCAGCAGTTACCTGACAAAGGGGGTAGGCTATGGCTACACCTTC
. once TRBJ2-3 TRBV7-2 CASSLSRTDTQYF TGTGCCAGCAGCTTATCCCGCACAGATACGCAGTATTTT
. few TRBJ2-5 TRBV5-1 CASSPNAGHQETQYF TGCGCCAGCAGCCCTAACGCAGGGCACCAAGAGACCCAGTACTTC
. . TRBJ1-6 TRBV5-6 CASSVRRRDMTANSPLHF TGTGCCAGCAGCGTTCGCCGCCGGGACATGACAGCGAATTCACCCCTCCACTTT
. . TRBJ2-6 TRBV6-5 CASSLRRGIGANVLTF TGTGCCAGCAGTTTGCGCCGGGGGATTGGGGCCAACGTCCTGACTTTC
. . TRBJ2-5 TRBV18 CASSPPGEETQYF TGTGCCAGCTCACCACCGGGCGAAGAGACCCAGTACTTC
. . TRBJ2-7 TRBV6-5 CASTESMGLINEQYF TGTGCCAGCACCGAATCTATGGGACTCATCAACGAGCAGTACTTC
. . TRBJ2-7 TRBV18 CASSPWVENEQYF TGTGCCAGCTCACCGTGGGTCGAGAACGAGCAGTACTTC
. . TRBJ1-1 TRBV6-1 CASSELGQTNTEAFF TGTGCCAGCAGTGAATTAGGACAGACGAACACTGAAGCTTTCTTT
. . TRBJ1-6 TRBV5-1 CASSLVVNSPLHF TGCGCCAGCAGCTTGGTGGTGAATTCACCCCTCCACTTT
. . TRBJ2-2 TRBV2 CASSADNTGELFF TGTGCCAGCTCCGCGGACAACACCGGGGAGCTGTTTTTT
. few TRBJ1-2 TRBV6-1 CASSGGGSYGYTF TGTGCCAGCAGTGGTGGGGGATCCTATGGCTACACCTTC
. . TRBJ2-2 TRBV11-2 CASSSLRHPGELFF TGTGCCAGCAGCTCCCTTCGGCATCCCGGGGAGCTGTTTTTT
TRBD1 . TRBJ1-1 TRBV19 CASSIGQVANTEAFF TGTGCCAGTAGTATCGGACAGGTAGCGAACACTGAAGCTTTCTTT
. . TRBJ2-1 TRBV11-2 CASRPITSSYNEQFF TGTGCCAGCAGACCGATCACGAGCTCCTACAATGAGCAGTTCTTC
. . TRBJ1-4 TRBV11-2 CASSLQGPTNEKLFF TGTGCCAGCAGCTTACAGGGTCCCACTAATGAAAAACTGTTTTTT
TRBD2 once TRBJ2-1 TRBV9 CASSVGTGGLAGWIQFF TGTGCCAGCAGCGTAGGAACGGGTGGGCTAGCGGGTTGGATTCAGTTCTTC
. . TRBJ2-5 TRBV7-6 CASSLEKETQYF TGTGCCAGCAGCTTAGAGAAGGAGACCCAGTACTTC
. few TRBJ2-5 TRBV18 CASSPPSRQQETQYF TGTGCCAGCTCACCACCTTCCAGGCAGCAAGAGACCCAGTACTTC
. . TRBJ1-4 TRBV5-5 CASSFLSGITGEKLFF TGTGCCAGCAGCTTTTTGTCCGGGATAACTGGGGAAAAACTGTTTTTT
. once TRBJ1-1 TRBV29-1 CSVDVVPTEAFF TGCAGCGTTGACGTTGTGCCCACTGAAGCTTTCTTT
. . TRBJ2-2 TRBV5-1 CASSLRDTSGTGELFF TGCGCCAGCAGCTTGCGGGATACCTCGGGCACCGGGGAGCTGTTTTTT
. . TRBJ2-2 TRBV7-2 CASSRAGPPNTGELFF TGTGCCAGCAGCCGCGCCGGGCCCCCGAACACCGGGGAGCTGTTTTTT
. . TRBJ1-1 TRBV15 CATSPGGSATEAFF TGTGCCACCAGTCCGGGGGGCAGCGCCACTGAAGCTTTCTTT
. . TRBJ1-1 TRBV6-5 CASSYSPRNTEAFF TGTGCCAGCAGTTACTCGCCCCGGAACACTGAAGCTTTCTTT
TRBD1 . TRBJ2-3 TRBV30 CAWSATGTVADTQYF TGTGCCTGGAGTGCCACAGGGACAGTGGCTGATACGCAGTATTTT
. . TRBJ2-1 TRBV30 CACGGLPDMNEQFF TGTGCCTGCGGGGGACTCCCGGATATGAATGAGCAGTTCTTC
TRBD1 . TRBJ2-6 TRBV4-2 CASSQGPQGAGANVLTF TGTGCCAGCAGCCAGGGCCCCCAGGGGGCTGGGGCCAACGTCCTGACTTTC
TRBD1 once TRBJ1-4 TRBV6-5 CASSPGGSNEKLFF TGTGCCAGCAGTCCAGGGGGGTCTAATGAAAAACTGTTTTTT
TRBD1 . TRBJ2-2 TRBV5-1 CASSPRDRGRTGELFF TGCGCCAGCAGCCCCCGGGACAGGGGGCGAACCGGGGAGCTGTTTTTT
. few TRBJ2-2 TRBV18 CASSPLAYTGELFF TGTGCCAGCTCACCACTAGCGTACACCGGGGAGCTGTTTTTT
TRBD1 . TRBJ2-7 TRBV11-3 CASSLGQEDYEQYF TGTGCCAGCAGCCTCGGACAGGAAGACTACGAGCAGTACTTC
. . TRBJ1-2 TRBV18 CASSPPQGGIYGYTF TGTGCCAGCTCACCACCCCAGGGTGGTATCTATGGCTACACCTTC
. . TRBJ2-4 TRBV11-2 CASSQATTAKNIQYF TGTGCCAGCAGCCAAGCTACGACAGCCAAAAACATTCAGTACTTC
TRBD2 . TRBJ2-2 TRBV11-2 CASSFGTTYTGELFF TGTGCCAGCAGCTTCGGGACTACCTACACCGGGGAGCTGTTTTTT
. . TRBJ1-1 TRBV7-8 CASSLRSEAFF TGTGCCAGCAGCTTGAGGTCTGAAGCTTTCTTT
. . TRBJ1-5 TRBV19 CAISRGTNQPQHF TGTGCCATCAGCCGGGGTACCAATCAGCCCCAGCATTTT
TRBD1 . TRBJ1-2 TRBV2 CASTEGARGPSENTF TGTGCCAGCACCGAGGGGGCAAGGGGACCCTCGGAGAACACCTTC
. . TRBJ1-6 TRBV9 CASSVELANSPLHF TGTGCCAGCAGCGTAGAACTGGCAAATTCACCCCTCCACTTT
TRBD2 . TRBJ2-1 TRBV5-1 CASTTPASGGEQFF TGCGCCAGCACCACCCCGGCTAGCGGTGGTGAGCAGTTCTTC
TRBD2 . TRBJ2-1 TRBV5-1 CASSRTSGGSYNEQFF TGCGCCAGCAGCCGGACTAGCGGGGGGTCTTACAATGAGCAGTTCTTC
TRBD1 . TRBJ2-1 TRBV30 CAWSEETGHEQFF TGTGCCTGGAGTGAGGAGACAGGGCATGAGCAGTTCTTC
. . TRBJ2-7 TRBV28 CASSLTSDGRLDEQYF TGTGCCAGCAGTTTAACCTCAGACGGCCGCTTAGACGAGCAGTACTTC
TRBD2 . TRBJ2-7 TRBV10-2 CASRAGTTAYEQYF TGCGCCAGCAGGGCCGGGACTACCGCCTACGAGCAGTACTTC
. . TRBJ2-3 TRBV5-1 CASSQDLDTQYF TGCGCCAGCAGCCAGGACTTGGATACGCAGTATTTT
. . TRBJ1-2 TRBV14 CASSQRGIYGYTF TGTGCCAGCAGCCAGCGGGGGATATATGGCTACACCTTC
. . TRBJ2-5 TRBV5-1 CASNSGRGQETQYF TGCGCCAGCAACAGTGGACGAGGACAAGAGACCCAGTACTTC
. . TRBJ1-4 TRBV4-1 CASSQGELFF TGCGCCAGCAGCCAAGGGGAACTGTTTTTT
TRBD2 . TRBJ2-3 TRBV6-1 CASSEGTGGWADTQYF TGTGCCAGCAGTGAAGGTACCGGGGGGTGGGCAGATACGCAGTATTTT
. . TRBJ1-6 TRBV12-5 CASGLDGGLGPLHF TGTGCTAGTGGTTTGGACGGGGGGCTTGGGCCCCTCCACTTT
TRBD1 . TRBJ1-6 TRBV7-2 CASSADRGPLHF TGTGCCAGCAGCGCGGACAGGGGGCCCCTCCACTTT
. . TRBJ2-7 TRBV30 CAWSVLTGDEQYF TGTGCCTGGAGTGTACTCACGGGGGACGAGCAGTACTTC
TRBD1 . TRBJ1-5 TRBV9 CASSVEGAQPQHF TGTGCCAGCAGCGTAGAGGGGGCTCAGCCCCAGCATTTT